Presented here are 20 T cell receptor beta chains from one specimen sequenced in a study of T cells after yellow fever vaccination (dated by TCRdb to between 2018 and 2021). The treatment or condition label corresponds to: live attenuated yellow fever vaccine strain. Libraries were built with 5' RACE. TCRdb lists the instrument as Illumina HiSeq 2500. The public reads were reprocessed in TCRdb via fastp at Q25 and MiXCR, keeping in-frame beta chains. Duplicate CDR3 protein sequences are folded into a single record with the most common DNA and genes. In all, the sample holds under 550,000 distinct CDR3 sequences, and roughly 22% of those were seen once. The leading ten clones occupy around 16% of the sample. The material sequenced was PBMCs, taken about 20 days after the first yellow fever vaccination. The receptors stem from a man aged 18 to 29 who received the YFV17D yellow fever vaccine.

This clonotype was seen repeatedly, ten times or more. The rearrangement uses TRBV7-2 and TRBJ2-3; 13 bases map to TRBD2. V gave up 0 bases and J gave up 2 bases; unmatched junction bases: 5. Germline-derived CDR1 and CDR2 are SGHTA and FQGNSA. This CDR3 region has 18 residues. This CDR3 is CASSLARTSGGLTDTQYF. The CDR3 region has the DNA TGTGCCAGCAGCTTAGCCCGGACTAGCGGGGGCCTCACAGATACGCAGTATTTT.

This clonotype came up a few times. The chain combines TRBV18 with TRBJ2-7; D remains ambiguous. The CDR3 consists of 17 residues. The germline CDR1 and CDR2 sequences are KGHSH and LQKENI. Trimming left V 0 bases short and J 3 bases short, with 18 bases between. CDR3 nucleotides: TGTGCCAGCTCACCACCGGCGCAGACCCCACGCCACTACGAGCAGTACGTC. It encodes CASSPPAQTPRHYEQYV.

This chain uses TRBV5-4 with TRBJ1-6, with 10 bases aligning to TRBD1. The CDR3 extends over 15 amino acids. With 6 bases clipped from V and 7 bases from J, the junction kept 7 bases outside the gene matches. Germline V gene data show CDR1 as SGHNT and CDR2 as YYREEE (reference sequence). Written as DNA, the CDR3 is TGTGCCAGCAAACTAAGGACAGGGGGAAATTCACCCCTCCACTTT. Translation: CASKLRTGGNSPLHF.

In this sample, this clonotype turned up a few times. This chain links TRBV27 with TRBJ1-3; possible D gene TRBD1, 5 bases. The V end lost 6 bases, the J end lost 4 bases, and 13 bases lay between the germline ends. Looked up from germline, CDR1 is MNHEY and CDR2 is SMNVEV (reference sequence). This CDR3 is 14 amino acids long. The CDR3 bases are TGTGCCAGCAGCGCGGGGGGGTCCGGAAACACCATATATTTT. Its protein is CASSAGGSGNTIYF.

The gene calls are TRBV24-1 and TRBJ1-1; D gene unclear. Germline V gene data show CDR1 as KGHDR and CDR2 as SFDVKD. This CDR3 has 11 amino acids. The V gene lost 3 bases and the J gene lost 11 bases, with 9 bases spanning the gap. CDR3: CATSDGIRAFF. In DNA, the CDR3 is TGTGCCACCAGTGATGGGATCCGGGCTTTCTTT.

CDR3 protein: CASSNRTGRNTIYF. The CDR3 bases are TGTGCCAGCAGCAACCGGACAGGGCGAAACACCATATATTTT. V and J are TRBV9 and TRBJ1-3; TRBD1 matches 8 bases. This CDR3 spans 14 amino acids. V shed 4 bases, J shed 5 bases, and the junction held 5 bases outside the gene matches. CDR1 is SGDLS and CDR2 is YYNGEE in the germline V gene.

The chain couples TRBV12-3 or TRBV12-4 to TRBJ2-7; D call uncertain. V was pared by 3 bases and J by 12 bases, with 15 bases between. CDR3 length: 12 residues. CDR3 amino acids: CASSFESKPRYF. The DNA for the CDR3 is TGTGCCAGCAGTTTTGAGTCGAAACCACGGTACTTC.

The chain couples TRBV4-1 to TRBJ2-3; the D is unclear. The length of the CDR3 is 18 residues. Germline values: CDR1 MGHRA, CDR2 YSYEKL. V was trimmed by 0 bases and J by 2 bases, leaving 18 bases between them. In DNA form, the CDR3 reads TGCGCCAGCAGCCAAGATCGGAAAGTATCCCGGATCACAGATACGCAGTATTTT. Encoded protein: CASSQDRKVSRITDTQYF.

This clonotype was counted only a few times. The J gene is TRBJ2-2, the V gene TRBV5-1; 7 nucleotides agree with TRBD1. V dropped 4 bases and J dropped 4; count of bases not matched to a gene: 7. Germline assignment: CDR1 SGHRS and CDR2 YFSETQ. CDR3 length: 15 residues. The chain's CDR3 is CASSPRGTGTGELFF. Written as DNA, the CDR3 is TGCGCCAGCAGCCCCAGGGGGACGGGCACCGGGGAGCTGTTTTTT. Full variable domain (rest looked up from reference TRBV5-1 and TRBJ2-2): KAGVTQTPRYLIKTRGQQVTLSCSPISGHRSVSWYQQTPGQGLQFLFEYFSETQRNKGNFPGRFSGRQFSNSRSEMNVSTLELGDSALYLCASSPRGTGTGELFFGEGSRLTVL.

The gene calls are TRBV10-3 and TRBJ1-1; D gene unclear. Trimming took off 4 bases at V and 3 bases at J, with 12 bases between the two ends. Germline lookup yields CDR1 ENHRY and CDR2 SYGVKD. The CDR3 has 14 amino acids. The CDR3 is CAISAIKGDTEAFF. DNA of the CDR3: TGTGCCATCAGTGCCATCAAAGGAGACACTGAAGCTTTCTTT.

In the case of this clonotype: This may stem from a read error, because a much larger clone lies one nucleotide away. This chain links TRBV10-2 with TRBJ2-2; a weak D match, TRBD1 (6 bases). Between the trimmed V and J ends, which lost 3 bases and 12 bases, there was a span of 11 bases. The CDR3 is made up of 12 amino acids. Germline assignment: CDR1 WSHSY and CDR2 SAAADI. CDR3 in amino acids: CASSERTGKLFF. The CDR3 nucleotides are TGCGCCAGCAGTGAACGAACAGGGAAGCTGTTTTTT.

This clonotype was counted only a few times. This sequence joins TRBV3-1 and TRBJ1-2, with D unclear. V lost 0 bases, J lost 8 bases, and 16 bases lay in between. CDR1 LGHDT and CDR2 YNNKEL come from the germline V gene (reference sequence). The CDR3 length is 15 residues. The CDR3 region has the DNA TGTGCCAGCAGCCAAGATCTCACACTGTGGGTCGGCTACACCTTC. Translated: CASSQDLTLWVGYTF.

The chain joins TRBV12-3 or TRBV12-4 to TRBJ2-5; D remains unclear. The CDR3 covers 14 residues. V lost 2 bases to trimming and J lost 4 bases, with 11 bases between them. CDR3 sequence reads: CASSLSVLSETQYF. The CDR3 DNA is TGTGCCAGCAGTTTAAGTGTGCTATCAGAGACCCAGTACTTC.

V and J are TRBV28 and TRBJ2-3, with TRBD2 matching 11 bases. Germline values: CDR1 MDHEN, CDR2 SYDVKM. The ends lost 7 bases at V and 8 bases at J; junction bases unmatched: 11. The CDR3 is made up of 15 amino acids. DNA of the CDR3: TGTGCCAGCATCGGGGCTAGCGGGGGGATGGTTACGCAGTATTTT. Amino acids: CASIGASGGMVTQYF.

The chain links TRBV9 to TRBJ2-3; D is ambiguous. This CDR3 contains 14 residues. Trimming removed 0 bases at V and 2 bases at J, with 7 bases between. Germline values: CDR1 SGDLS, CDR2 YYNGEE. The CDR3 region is CASSVAFPTDTQYF. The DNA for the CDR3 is TGTGCCAGCAGCGTAGCCTTCCCCACAGATACGCAGTATTTT.

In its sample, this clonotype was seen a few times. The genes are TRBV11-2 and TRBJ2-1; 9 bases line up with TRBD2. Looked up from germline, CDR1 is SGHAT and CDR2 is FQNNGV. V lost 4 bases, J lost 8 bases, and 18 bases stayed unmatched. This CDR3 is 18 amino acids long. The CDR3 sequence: CASSWFRLAGASGYEQFF. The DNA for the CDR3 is TGTGCCAGCAGCTGGTTCAGATTAGCGGGGGCTTCTGGGTATGAGCAGTTCTTC.

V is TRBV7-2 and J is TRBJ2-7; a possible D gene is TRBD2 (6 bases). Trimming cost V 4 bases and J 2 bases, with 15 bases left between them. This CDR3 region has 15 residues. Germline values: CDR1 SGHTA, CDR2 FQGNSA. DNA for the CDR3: TGTGCCAGCAGCTCCGTGGGGGGTCCTACCTACGAGCAGTACTTC. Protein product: CASSSVGGPTYEQYF.

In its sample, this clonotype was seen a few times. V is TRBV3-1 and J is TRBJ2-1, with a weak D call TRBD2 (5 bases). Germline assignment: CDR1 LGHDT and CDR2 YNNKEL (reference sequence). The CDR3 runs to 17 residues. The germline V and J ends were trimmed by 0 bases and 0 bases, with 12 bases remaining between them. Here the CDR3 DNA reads TGTGCCAGCAGCCAAGACACGCGGGCGAGCTCCTACAATGAGCAGTTCTTC. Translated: CASSQDTRASSYNEQFF.

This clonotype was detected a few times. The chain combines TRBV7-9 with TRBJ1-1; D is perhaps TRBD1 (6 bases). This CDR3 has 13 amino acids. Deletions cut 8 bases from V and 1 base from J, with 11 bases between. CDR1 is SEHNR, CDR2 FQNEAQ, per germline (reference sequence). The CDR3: CASSGHSNTEAFF. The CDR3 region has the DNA TGTGCCAGCTCGGGACATTCGAACACTGAAGCTTTCTTT.

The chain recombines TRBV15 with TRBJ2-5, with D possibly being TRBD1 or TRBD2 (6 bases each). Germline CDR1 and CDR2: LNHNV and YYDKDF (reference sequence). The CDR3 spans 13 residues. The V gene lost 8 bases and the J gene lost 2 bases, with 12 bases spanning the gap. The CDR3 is CATAGGSQETQYF. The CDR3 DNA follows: TGTGCCACCGCCGGGGGCTCACAAGAGACCCAGTACTTC. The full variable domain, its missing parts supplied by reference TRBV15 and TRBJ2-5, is DAMVIQNPRYQVTQFGKPVTLSCSQTLNHNVMYWYQQKSSQAPKLLFHYYDKDFNNEADTPDNFQSRRPNTSFCFLDIRSPGLGDTAMYLCATAGGSQETQYFGPGTRLLVL.